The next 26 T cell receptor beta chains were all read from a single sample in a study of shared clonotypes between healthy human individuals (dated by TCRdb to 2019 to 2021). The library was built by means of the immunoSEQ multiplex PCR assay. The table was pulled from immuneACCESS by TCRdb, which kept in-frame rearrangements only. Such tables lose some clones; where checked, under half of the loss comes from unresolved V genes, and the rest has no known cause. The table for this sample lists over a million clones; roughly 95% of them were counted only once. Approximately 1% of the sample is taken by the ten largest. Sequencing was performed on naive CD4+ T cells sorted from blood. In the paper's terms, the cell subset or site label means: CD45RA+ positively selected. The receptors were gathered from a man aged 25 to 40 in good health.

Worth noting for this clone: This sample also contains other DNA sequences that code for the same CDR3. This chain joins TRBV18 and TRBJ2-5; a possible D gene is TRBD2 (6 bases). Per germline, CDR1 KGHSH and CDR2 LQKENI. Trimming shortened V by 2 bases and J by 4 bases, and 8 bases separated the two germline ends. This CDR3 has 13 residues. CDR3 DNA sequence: TGTGCCAGCTCACCATTGGGGGGAGAGACCCAGTACTTC. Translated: CASSPLGGETQYF. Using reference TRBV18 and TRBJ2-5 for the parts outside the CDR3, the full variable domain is NAGVMQNPRHLVRRRGQEARLRCSPMKGHSHVYWYRQLPEEGLKFMVYLQKENIIDESGMPKERFSAEFPKEGPSILRIQQVVRGDSAAYFCASSPLGGETQYFGPGTRLLVL.

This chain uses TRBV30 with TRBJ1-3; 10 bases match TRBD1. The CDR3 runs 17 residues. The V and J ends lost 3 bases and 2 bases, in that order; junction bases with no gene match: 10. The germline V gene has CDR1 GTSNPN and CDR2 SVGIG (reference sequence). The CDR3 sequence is CAWRADRGRPAGNTIYF. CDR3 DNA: TGTGCCTGGAGAGCCGACAGGGGGCGACCGGCTGGAAACACCATATATTTT. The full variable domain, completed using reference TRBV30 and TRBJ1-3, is SQTIHQWPATLVQPVGSPLSLECTVEGTSNPNLYWYRQAAGRGLQLLFYSVGIGQISSEVPQNLSASRPQDRQFILSSKKLLLSDSGFYLCAWRADRGRPAGNTIYFGEGSWLTVV.

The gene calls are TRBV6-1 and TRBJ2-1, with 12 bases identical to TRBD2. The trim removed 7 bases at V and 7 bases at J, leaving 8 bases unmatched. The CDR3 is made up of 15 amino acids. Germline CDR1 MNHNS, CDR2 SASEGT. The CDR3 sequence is CASTKLAGGHNEQFF. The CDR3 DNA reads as TGTGCCAGCACCAAACTAGCGGGAGGTCATAATGAGCAGTTCTTC.

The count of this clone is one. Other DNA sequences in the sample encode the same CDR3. The CDR3: CASSFRGATGELFF. DNA for the CDR3: TGTGCCAGCAGTTTCCGTGGAGCCACCGGGGAGCTGTTTTTT. This sequence joins TRBV27 and TRBJ2-2; D unresolved. CDR3 size: 14 residues. V was clipped by 3 bases and J by 4 bases, with 9 bases between them. Germline CDR1 is MNHEY and CDR2 is SMNVEV (reference sequence).

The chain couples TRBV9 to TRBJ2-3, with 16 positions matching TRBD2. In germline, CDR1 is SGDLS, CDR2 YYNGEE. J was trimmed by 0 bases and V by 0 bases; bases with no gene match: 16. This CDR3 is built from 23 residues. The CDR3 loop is CASSVATWVPGLAGGPSTDTQYF. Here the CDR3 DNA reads TGTGCCAGCAGCGTAGCTACATGGGTCCCGGGACTAGCGGGAGGGCCAAGCACAGATACGCAGTATTTT.

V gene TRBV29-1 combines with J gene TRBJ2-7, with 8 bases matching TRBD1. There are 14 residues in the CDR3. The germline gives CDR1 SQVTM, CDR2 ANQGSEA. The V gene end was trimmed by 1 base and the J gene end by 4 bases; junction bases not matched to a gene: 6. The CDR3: CSVEVGDRGYEQYF. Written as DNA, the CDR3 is TGCAGCGTTGAAGTAGGCGACAGGGGATACGAGCAGTACTTC.

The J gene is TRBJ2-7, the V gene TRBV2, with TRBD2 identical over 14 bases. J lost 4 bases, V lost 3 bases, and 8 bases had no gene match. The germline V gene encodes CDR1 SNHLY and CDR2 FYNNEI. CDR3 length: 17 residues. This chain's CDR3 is CASSDTGLAGVLYEQYF. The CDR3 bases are TGTGCCAGCAGTGATACGGGACTAGCGGGAGTACTTTACGAGCAGTACTTC.

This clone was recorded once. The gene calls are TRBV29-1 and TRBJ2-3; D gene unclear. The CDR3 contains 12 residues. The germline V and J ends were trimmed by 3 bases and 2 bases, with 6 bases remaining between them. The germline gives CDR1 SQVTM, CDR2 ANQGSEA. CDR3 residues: CSVEYITDTQYF. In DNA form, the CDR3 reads TGCAGCGTTGAGTACATCACAGATACGCAGTATTTT.

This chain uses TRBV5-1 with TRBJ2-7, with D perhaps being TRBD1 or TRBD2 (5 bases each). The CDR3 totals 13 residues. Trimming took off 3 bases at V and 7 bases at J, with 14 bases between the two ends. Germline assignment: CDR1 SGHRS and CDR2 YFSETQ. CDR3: CASSSDPGTEQYF. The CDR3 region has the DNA TGCGCCAGCAGCTCCGATCCCGGGACGGAGCAGTACTTC.

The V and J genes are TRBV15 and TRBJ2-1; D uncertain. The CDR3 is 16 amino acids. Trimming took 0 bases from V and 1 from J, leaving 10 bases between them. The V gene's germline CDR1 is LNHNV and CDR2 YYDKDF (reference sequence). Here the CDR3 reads CATSRDPRISYNEQFF. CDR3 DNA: TGTGCCACCAGCAGAGATCCGCGGATATCCTACAATGAGCAGTTCTTC.

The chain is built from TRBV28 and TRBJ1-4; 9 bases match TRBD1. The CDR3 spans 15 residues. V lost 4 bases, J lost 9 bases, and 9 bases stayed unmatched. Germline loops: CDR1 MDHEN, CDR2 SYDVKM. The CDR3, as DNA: TGTGCCAGCAGTTCTGGACAGGGGTGGGACAAAAAACTGTTTTTT. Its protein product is CASSSGQGWDKKLFF.

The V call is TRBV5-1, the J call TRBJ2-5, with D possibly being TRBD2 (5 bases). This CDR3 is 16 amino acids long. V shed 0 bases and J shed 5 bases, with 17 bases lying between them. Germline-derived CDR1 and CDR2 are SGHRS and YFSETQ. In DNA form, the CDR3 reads TGCGCCAGCAGCTTGGAGACCGGGATCCTAGGGGAGACCCAGTACTTC. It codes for CASSLETGILGETQYF.

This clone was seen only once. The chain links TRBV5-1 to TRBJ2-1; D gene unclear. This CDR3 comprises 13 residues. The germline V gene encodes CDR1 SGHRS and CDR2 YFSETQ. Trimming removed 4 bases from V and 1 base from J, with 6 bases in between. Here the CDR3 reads CASSPTSYNEQFF. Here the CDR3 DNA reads TGCGCCAGCAGCCCCACATCCTACAATGAGCAGTTCTTC.

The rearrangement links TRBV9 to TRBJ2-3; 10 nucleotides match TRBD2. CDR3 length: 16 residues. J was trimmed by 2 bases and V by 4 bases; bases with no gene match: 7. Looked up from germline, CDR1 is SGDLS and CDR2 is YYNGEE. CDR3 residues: CASSRSSGSPTDTQYF. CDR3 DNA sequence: TGTGCCAGCAGCAGATCTAGCGGGAGCCCCACAGATACGCAGTATTTT.

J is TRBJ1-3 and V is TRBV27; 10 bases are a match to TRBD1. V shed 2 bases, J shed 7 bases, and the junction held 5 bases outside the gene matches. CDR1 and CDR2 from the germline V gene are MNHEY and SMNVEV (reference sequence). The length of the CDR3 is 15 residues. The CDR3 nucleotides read TGTGCCAGCAGTTTAGGACAGGGGGTCCAGAACACCATATATTTT. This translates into CASSLGQGVQNTIYF.

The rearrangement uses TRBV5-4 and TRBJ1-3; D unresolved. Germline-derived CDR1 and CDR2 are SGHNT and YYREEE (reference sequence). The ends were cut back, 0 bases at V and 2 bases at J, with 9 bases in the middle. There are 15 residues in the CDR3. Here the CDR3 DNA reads TGTGCCAGCAGCTTGGGCCAGGCCGCTGGAAACACCATATATTTT. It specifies CASSLGQAAGNTIYF.

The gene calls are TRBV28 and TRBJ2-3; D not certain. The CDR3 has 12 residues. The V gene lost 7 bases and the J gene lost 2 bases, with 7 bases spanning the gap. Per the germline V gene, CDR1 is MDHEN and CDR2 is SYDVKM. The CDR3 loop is CASTATTDTQYF. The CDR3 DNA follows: TGTGCCAGCACCGCGACCACAGATACGCAGTATTTT.

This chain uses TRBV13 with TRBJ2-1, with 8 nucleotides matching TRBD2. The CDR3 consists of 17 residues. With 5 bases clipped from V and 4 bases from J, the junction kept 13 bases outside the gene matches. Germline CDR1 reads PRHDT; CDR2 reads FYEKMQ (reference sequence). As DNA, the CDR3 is TGTGCCAGCAGCCCTGGGGTAGCGGGACGGGGGTACAATGAGCAGTTCTTC. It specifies CASSPGVAGRGYNEQFF.

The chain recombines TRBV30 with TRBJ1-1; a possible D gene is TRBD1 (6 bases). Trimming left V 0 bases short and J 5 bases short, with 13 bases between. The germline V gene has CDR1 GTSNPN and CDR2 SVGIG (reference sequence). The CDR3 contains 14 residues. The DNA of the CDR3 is TGTGCCTGGAGTGTTACGGGGGGCAAGACTGAAGCTTTCTTT. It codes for CAWSVTGGKTEAFF.

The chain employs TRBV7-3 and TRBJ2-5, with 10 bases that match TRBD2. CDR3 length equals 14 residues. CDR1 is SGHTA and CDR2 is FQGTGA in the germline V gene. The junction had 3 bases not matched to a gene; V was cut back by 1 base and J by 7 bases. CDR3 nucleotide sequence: TGTGCCAGCAGCTTAATAGCGGGAGGTACGACCCAGTACTTC. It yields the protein CASSLIAGGTTQYF. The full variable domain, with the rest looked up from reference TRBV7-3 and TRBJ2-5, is GAGVSQTPSNKVTEKGKYVELRCDPISGHTALYWYRQSLGQGPEFLIYFQGTGAADDSGLPNDRFFAVRPEGSVSTLKIQRTERGDSAVYLCASSLIAGGTTQYFGPGTRLLVL.

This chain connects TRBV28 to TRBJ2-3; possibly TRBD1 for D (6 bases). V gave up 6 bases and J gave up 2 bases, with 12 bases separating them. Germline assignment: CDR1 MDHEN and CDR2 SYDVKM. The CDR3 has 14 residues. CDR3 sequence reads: CASRADRFTDTQYF. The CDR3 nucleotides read TGTGCCAGCAGGGCCGACAGGTTCACAGATACGCAGTATTTT.

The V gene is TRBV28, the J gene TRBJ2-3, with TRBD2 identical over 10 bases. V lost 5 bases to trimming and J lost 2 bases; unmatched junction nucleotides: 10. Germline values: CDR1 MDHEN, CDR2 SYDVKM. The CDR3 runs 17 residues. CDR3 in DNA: TGTGCCAGCAGTCGACCTACTAGCGGGGCTTCCACAGATACGCAGTATTTT. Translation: CASSRPTSGASTDTQYF.

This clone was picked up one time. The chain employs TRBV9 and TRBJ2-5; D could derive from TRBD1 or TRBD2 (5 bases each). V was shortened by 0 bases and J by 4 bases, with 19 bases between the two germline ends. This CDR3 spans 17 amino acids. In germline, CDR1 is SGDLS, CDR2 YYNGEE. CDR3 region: CASSVERGYGVGETQYF. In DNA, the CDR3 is TGTGCCAGCAGCGTAGAGAGGGGATATGGAGTCGGAGAGACCCAGTACTTC.

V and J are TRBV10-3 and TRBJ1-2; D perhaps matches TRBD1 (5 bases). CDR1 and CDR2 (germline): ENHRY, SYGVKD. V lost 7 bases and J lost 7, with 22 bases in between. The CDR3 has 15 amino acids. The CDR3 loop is CAITAGERPGFGYTF. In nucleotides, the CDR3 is TGTGCCATCACCGCTGGAGAAAGACCAGGGTTTGGCTACACCTTC.

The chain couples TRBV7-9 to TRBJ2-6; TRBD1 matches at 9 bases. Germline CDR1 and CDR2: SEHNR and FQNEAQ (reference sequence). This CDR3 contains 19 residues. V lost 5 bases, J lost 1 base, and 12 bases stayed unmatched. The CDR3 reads CASSPRGDREPSGANVLTF. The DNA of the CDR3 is TGTGCCAGCAGCCCCCGAGGGGACAGGGAACCTTCTGGGGCCAACGTCCTGACTTTC.

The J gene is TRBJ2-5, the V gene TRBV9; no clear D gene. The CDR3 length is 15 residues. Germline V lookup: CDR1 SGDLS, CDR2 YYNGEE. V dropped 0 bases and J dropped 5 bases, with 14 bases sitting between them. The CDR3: CASSVGNGLRETQYF. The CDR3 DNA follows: TGTGCCAGCAGCGTAGGTAACGGCCTCCGGGAGACCCAGTACTTC.